This TCR beta chain was documented in a study of PD-L1 blockade in urothelial cancer. Assay: immunoSEQ multiplex PCR; the TCRdb copy retains only in-frame clones and omits some. Of about 76,000 clones listed, 84% are singletons. The CDR3 length is 13 residues. The germline CDR1 and CDR2 sequences are WNHNN and SYGVQD (reference sequence). Between the trimmed V and J ends, which lost 6 bases and 1 base, there was a span of 9 bases. The rearrangement uses TRBV10-1 and TRBJ2-5; possibly TRBD1 for D (5 bases). The sequenced sample was PBMCs, obtained around atezolizumab (anti-PD-L1) treatment. This clonotype was sampled from a man between 65 and 85 years old with urothelial cancer. The CDR3 region is CASSTGAQETQYF. The CDR3, as DNA: TGCGCCAGCAGCACAGGCGCCCAAGAGACCCAGTACTTC.